Listed below are T cell receptor beta chains from one sample, sequenced in a study of T cell repertoires in aging, cancer and after chemotherapy. TCRdb passed the multiplex PCR reads through MiXCR, listing each CDR3 protein once. The sample carries approximately 9,700 distinct CDR3 sequences, more than 25% recorded once. The source material was blood. All receptors derive from a human donor in good health. Each CDR3 is given with its conserved first and last residue. A D gene is named only where the DNA matches it firmly.

v_call: TRBV5-4; j_call: TRBJ1-4; d_call: NA; cdr3_aa: CATTSRGGEKLFF
v_call: TRBV11-3; j_call: TRBJ2-3; d_call: NA; cdr3_aa: CASSLYADTQYF
v_call: TRBV6-1; j_call: TRBJ1-2; d_call: NA; cdr3_aa: CASSEWREVWGYTF
v_call: TRBV29-1; j_call: TRBJ2-5; d_call: NA; cdr3_aa: CSVEAPGPVTETQYF
v_call: TRBV6-5; j_call: TRBJ1-6; d_call: NA; cdr3_aa: CASSYSGPAPLSSYNSPLHF
v_call: TRBV6-2/TRBV6-3; j_call: TRBJ1-1; d_call: NA; cdr3_aa: CASSYSRNTEAFF
v_call: TRBV6-5; j_call: TRBJ2-1; d_call: TRBD2; cdr3_aa: CASSLAGVVHEQFF
v_call: TRBV5-4; j_call: TRBJ2-1; d_call: NA; cdr3_aa: CASAWGGLSSYNEQFF
v_call: TRBV6-5; j_call: TRBJ2-3; d_call: NA; cdr3_aa: CASTEGGLADTQYF
v_call: TRBV29-1; j_call: TRBJ2-1; d_call: TRBD2; cdr3_aa: CSVSHLAGVSREQFF
v_call: TRBV7-6; j_call: TRBJ1-2; d_call: NA; cdr3_aa: CASSLGSARLNYGYTF
v_call: TRBV30; j_call: TRBJ1-3; d_call: NA; cdr3_aa: CAWSTGTLTFSGNTIYF
v_call: TRBV19; j_call: TRBJ2-1; d_call: TRBD1; cdr3_aa: CASSRDRPAYNEQFF
v_call: TRBV11-3; j_call: TRBJ2-3; d_call: NA; cdr3_aa: CATSASEGVTQYF
v_call: TRBV6-2/TRBV6-3; j_call: TRBJ2-3; d_call: NA; cdr3_aa: CTSRDGAADTQYF
v_call: TRBV6-2/TRBV6-3; j_call: TRBJ2-3; d_call: TRBD1; cdr3_aa: CASSRTGGLGTQYF
v_call: TRBV5-1; j_call: TRBJ2-7; d_call: NA; cdr3_aa: CASSLEGGYEQYF
v_call: TRBV5-6; j_call: TRBJ2-5; d_call: NA; cdr3_aa: CASSLVGRYQETQYF
v_call: TRBV27; j_call: TRBJ1-1; d_call: NA; cdr3_aa: CASSSGSLGDTEAFF
v_call: TRBV7-2; j_call: TRBJ1-3; d_call: TRBD1; cdr3_aa: CASSLVLQGATYF
v_call: TRBV6-5; j_call: TRBJ2-7; d_call: NA; cdr3_aa: CASSLGTDSYEQYF
v_call: TRBV27; j_call: TRBJ1-5; d_call: NA; cdr3_aa: CASSLGSGANQPQHF
v_call: TRBV5-4; j_call: TRBJ2-7; d_call: TRBD2; cdr3_aa: CASSSPLAVSYEQYF
v_call: TRBV12-3/TRBV12-4; j_call: TRBJ1-2; d_call: NA; cdr3_aa: CASSRRRGNYGYTF
v_call: TRBV6-5; j_call: TRBJ2-2; d_call: TRBD2; cdr3_aa: CASGFSSGSAGELFF
v_call: TRBV6-5; j_call: TRBJ2-5; d_call: TRBD1; cdr3_aa: CATAGQGAETQYF
v_call: TRBV12-3/TRBV12-4; j_call: TRBJ2-7; d_call: NA; cdr3_aa: CASSPVAAPKQYF
v_call: TRBV6-1; j_call: TRBJ1-3; d_call: TRBD1; cdr3_aa: CASSSGQGGNGNTIYF
v_call: TRBV11-3; j_call: TRBJ2-3; d_call: TRBD1; cdr3_aa: CASSPFLFGTGYGKDTQYF
v_call: TRBV18; j_call: TRBJ1-1; d_call: NA; cdr3_aa: CASLAPGGRTEAFF
v_call: TRBV15; j_call: TRBJ2-7; d_call: TRBD1; cdr3_aa: CATSRGGRQGGREQYF
v_call: TRBV6-5; j_call: TRBJ2-2; d_call: NA; cdr3_aa: CASTVTQGSGELFF
v_call: TRBV18; j_call: TRBJ1-6; d_call: NA; cdr3_aa: CASSPKGGRDSPLHF
v_call: TRBV6-6; j_call: TRBJ1-1; d_call: NA; cdr3_aa: CASSHSKFSSPFMNTEAFF
v_call: TRBV12-3/TRBV12-4; j_call: TRBJ2-1; d_call: TRBD2; cdr3_aa: CASRTSGGSSYNEQFF
v_call: TRBV5-6; j_call: TRBJ2-1; d_call: TRBD2; cdr3_aa: CASSSGLAGAENEQFF
v_call: TRBV11-3; j_call: TRBJ2-1; d_call: NA; cdr3_aa: CASSPAPVVGEQFF
v_call: TRBV6-1; j_call: TRBJ2-2; d_call: NA; cdr3_aa: CASSEVQGWAGELFF
v_call: TRBV11-3; j_call: TRBJ2-7; d_call: NA; cdr3_aa: CASSLEVQGPREQYF
v_call: TRBV19; j_call: TRBJ1-5; d_call: TRBD1; cdr3_aa: CASSEAGGLYQPQHF
v_call: TRBV24-1; j_call: TRBJ2-5; d_call: TRBD1; cdr3_aa: CATSSGQGEWETQYF
v_call: TRBV18; j_call: TRBJ2-2; d_call: NA; cdr3_aa: CASSPLGGDSTGELFF
v_call: TRBV30; j_call: TRBJ1-1; d_call: NA; cdr3_aa: CAWSEVRTEAFF